The T cell receptor beta chain under discussion was sequenced for a study of molecular identifiers for immune sequencing clone quantification. Overall study results and limits: Highly expanded clone sizes could be underestimated by identical TCR molecules that share a barcode.

Each library that profiled naive CD8 cells came from roughly 20,000 to 1,000,000 sorted cells with 10%, 30% or 50% RNA. The CDR3 runs 14 residues. The V and J ends lost 5 bases and 4 bases respectively, with 11 bases between them. CDR1 and CDR2 (germline): KGHSH, LQKENI. Methods described previously, with TCR primers listed, were used for bulk TCR libraries. Using its own MiXCR run on the PCR reads, TCRdb lists one record per CDR3 protein. The data hold more than 550,000 distinct CDR3 sequences, with about 25% observed a single time. Remarks on this clonotype: The antigen is not known.

The sequenced material came from naive CD8+ T cells from blood, with Jurkat cell RNA spiked in. Subset of the sample: FACS-sorted CD8+CD4-CCR7+CD45RA+ naive T cells. The chain combines TRBV18 with TRBJ2-2; TRBD1 or TRBD2 may be the D gene (5 bases each). The receptor was isolated from a human donor in good health. Some libraries in this study had Jurkat cell RNA spiked in. CDR3 residues: CASSTPGTTGELFF. Written as DNA, the CDR3 is TGTGCCAGCTCAACTCCCGGGACCACCGGGGAGCTGTTTTTT.